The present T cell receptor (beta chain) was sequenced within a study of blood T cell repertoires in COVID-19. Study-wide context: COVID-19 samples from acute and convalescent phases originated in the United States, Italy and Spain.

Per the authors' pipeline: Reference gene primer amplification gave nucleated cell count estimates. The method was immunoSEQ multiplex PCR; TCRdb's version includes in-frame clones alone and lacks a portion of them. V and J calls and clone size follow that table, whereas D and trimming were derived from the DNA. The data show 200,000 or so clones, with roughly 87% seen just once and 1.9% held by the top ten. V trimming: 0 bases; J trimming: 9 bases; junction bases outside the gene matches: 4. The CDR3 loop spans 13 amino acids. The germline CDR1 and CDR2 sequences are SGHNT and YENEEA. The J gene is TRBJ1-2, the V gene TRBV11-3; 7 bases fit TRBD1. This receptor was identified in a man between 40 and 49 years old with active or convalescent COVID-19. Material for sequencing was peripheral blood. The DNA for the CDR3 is TGTGCCAGCAGCTTAGATACAGGGGAGAGCTACACCTTC. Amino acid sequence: CASSLDTGESYTF.